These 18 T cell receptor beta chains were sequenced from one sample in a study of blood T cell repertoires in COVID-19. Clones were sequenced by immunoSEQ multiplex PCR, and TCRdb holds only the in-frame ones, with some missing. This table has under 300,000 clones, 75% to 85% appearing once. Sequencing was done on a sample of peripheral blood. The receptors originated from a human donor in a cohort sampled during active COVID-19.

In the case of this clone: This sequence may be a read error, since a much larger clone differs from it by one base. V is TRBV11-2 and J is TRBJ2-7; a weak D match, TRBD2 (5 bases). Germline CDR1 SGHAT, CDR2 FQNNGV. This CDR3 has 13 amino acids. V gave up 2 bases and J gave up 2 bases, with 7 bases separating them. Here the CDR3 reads CASSLPGTYEQYF. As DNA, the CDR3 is TGTGCCAGCAGCTTACCGGGGACCTACGAGCAGTACTTC.

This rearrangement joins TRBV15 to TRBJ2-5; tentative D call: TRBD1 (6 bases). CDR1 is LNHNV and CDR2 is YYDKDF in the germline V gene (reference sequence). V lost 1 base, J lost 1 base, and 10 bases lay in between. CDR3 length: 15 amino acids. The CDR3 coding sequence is TGTGCCACCAGCAGAGGCAGGGGACCCCAAGAGACCCAGTACTTC. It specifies CATSRGRGPQETQYF.

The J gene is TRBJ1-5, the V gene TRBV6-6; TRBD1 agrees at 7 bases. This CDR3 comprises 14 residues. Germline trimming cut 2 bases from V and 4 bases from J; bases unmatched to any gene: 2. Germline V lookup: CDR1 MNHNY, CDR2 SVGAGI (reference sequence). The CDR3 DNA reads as TGTGCCAGCAGTTACAGGGGGCCGAATCAGCCCCAGCATTTT. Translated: CASSYRGPNQPQHF.

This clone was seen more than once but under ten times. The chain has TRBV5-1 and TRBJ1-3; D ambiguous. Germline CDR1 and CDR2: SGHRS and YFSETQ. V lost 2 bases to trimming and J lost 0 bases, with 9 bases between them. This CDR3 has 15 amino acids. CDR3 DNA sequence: TGCGCCAGCAGCTTAGCGGGAAACTCTGGAAACACCATATATTTT. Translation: CASSLAGNSGNTIYF. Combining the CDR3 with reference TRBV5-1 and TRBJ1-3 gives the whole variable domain KAGVTQTPRYLIKTRGQQVTLSCSPISGHRSVSWYQQTPGQGLQFLFEYFSETQRNKGNFPGRFSGRQFSNSRSEMNVSTLELGDSALYLCASSLAGNSGNTIYFGEGSWLTVV.

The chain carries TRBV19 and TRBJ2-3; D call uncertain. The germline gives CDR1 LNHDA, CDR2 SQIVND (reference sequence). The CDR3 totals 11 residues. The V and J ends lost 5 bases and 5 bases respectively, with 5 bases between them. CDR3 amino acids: CASSFLDTQYF. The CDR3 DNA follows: TGTGCCAGTAGTTTCTTAGATACGCAGTATTTT. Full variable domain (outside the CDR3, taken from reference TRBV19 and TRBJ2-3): DGGITQSPKYLFRKEGQNVTLSCEQNLNHDAMYWYRQDPGQGLRLIYYSQIVNDFQKGDIAEGYSVSREKKESFPLTVTSAQKNPTAFYLCASSFLDTQYFGPGTRLTVL.

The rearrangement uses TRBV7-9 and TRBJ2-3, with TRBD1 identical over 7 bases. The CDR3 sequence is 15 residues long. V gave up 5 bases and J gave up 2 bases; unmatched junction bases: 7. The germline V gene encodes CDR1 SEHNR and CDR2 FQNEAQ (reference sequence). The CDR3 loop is CASSPDRSFTDTQYF. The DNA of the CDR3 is TGTGCCAGCAGCCCGGACAGGTCCTTCACAGATACGCAGTATTTT.

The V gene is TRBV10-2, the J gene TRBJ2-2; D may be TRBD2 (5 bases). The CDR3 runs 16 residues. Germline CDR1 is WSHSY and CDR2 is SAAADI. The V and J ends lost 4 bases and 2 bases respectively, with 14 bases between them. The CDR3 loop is CASSGTAGFNTGELFF. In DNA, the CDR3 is TGCGCCAGCAGTGGGACCGCGGGCTTCAACACCGGGGAGCTGTTTTTT.

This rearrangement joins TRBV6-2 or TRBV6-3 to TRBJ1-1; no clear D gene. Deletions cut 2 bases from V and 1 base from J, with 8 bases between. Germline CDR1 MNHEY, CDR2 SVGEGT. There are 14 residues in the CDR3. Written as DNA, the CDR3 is TGTGCCAGCAGTTACCAGTGGGCGAACACTGAAGCTTTCTTT. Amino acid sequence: CASSYQWANTEAFF.

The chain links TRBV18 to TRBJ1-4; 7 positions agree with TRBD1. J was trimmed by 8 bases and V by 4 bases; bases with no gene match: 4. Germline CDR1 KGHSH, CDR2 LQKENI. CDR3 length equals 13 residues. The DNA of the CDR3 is TGTGCCAGCTCACGAGGGGGCCAGGAAAAACTGTTTTTT. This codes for CASSRGGQEKLFF.

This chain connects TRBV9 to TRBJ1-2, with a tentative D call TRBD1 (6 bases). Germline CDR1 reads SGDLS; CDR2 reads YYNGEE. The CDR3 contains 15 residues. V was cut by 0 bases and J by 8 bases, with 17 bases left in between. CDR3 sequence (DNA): TGTGCCAGCAGCGTAGCTTCGGGAACAGGGAACGGCTACACCTTC. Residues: CASSVASGTGNGYTF.

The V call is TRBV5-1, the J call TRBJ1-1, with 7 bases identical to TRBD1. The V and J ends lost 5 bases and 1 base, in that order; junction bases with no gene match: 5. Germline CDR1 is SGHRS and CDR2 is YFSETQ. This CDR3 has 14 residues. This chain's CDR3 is CASSRRDRNTEAFF. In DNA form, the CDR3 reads TGCGCCAGCAGTCGCCGGGACAGGAACACTGAAGCTTTCTTT.

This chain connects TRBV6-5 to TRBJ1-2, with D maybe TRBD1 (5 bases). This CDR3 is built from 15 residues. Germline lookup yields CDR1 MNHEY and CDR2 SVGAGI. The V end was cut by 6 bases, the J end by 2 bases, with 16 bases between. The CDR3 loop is CASSRGADRNYGYTF. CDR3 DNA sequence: TGTGCCAGCAGCCGTGGGGCAGATCGGAACTATGGCTACACCTTC.

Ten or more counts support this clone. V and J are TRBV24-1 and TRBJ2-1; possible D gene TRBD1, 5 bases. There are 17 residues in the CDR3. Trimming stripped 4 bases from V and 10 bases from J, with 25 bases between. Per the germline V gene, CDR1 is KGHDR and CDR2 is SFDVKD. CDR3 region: CATSEVKGATIMGEQFF. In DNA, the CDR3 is TGTGCCACCAGTGAAGTAAAAGGGGCGACGATCATGGGGGAGCAGTTCTTC.

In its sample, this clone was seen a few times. The CDR3: CASRQGDTDTQYF. The CDR3 DNA is TGTGCCAGCAGACAGGGGGACACAGATACGCAGTATTTT. V and J are TRBV12-3 or TRBV12-4 and TRBJ2-3, with TRBD1 matching over 8 bases. CDR3 size: 13 residues. V trimming: 6 bases; J trimming: 2 bases; junction bases outside the gene matches: 1.

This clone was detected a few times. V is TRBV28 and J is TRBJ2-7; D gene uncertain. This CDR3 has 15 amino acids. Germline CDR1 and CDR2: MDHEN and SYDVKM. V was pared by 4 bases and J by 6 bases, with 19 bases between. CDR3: CASSSPSAESIEQYF. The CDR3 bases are TGTGCCAGCAGTTCCCCCTCCGCGGAGTCTATCGAGCAGTACTTC.

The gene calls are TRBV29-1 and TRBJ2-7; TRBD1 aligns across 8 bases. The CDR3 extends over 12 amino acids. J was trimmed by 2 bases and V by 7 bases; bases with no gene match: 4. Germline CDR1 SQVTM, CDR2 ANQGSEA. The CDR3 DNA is TGCAGCGCTACGGACAGGGCCTACGAGCAGTACTTC. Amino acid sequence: CSATDRAYEQYF.

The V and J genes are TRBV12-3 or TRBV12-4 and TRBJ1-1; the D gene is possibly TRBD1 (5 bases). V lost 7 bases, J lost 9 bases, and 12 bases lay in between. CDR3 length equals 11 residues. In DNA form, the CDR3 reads TGTGCCAGCAAAACGACAGACAAAGCTTTCTTT. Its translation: CASKTTDKAFF.

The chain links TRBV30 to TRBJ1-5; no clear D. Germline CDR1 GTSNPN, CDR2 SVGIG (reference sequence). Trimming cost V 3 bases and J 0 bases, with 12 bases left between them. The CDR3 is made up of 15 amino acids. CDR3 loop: CAWSEGAYSNQPQHF. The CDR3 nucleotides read TGTGCCTGGAGCGAGGGAGCTTATAGCAATCAGCCCCAGCATTTT.